Given below is one T cell receptor (beta chain) in context. Germline V lookup: CDR1 MGHRA, CDR2 YSYEKL. This CDR3 has 16 residues. V lost 2 bases and J lost 9, with 20 bases in between. The sample comes from a study of cytomegalovirus exposure and HLA in healthy donors. The PCR was carried out with 60 Vbeta primers and 13 Jbeta primers. The method was immunoSEQ multiplex PCR; TCRdb's version includes in-frame clones alone and lacks a portion of them. Among 200,000 to 250,000 clones listed, about three quarters were seen once. The receptor was isolated from a boy younger than 18 in good health and CMV-seronegative. The V and J genes are TRBV4-1 and TRBJ2-1; a weak D match, TRBD2 (7 bases). The sequenced material came from PBMCs. CDR3 region: CASSQMFRRGGGEQFF. The DNA for the CDR3 is TGCGCCAGCAGCCAAATGTTTAGACGGGGAGGGGGTGAGCAGTTCTTC.